The 22 T cell receptor beta chains below all came from one sample that was sequenced in a study of blood T cell repertoires in COVID-19. Generated by immunoSEQ multiplex PCR, the TCRdb table keeps only in-frame clones and is missing some. Here the sample spans over 200,000 clones, around 86% being singletons. Source material: peripheral blood. The origin of the receptors is a man between 60 and 75 years old who had recovered from COVID-19.

J is TRBJ2-3 and V is TRBV7-3; 7 positions match TRBD2. Losses at the gene ends were 4 bases for V and 3 bases for J; bases not matched to a gene: 7. The V gene's germline CDR1 is SGHTA and CDR2 FQGTGA. The CDR3 spans 15 residues. CDR3 nucleotide sequence: TGTGCCAGCAGCTGGAGCGGGATCGGTACAGATACGCAGTATTTT. It encodes CASSWSGIGTDTQYF.

The chain combines TRBV7-2 with TRBJ2-1; the match to TRBD2 covers 7 bases. CDR1 and CDR2 (germline): SGHTA, FQGNSA. The CDR3 is 16 amino acids. V shed 5 bases and J 0 bases; nucleotides not matched to a gene: 7. The CDR3 DNA reads as TGTGCCAGCAGCCGTTTTCCTAGCGGCTCCTACAATGAGCAGTTCTTC. Amino acids: CASSRFPSGSYNEQFF.

This clone was picked up a small number of times. The chain is built from TRBV11-3 and TRBJ2-1, with 8 bases aligning to TRBD2. The germline gives CDR1 SGHNT, CDR2 YENEEA. The CDR3 has 18 residues. J was trimmed by 5 bases and V by 4 bases; bases with no gene match: 16. This chain's CDR3 is CASSSGPSGPTGHNEQFF. As DNA, the CDR3 is TGTGCCAGCAGCTCCGGCCCTAGCGGGCCAACAGGACACAATGAGCAGTTCTTC.

The gene calls are TRBV11-2 and TRBJ1-1; D uncertain. V dropped 5 bases and J dropped 0 bases, with 13 bases sitting between them. The CDR3 runs 15 residues. Germline CDR1 is SGHAT and CDR2 is FQNNGV. As DNA, the CDR3 is TGTGCCAGCAGCCCCCGCCTGGCTGTGAACACTGAAGCTTTCTTT. It specifies CASSPRLAVNTEAFF.

This chain links TRBV28 with TRBJ2-5, with 11 positions matching TRBD1. The CDR3 spans 15 residues. With V trimmed by 4 bases and J by 3 bases, 4 bases remained unmatched. Looked up from germline, CDR1 is MDHEN and CDR2 is SYDVKM. The CDR3 region is CASSSRTGGEETQYF. The CDR3 nucleotides are TGTGCCAGCAGTTCCAGGACAGGGGGCGAAGAGACCCAGTACTTC. Using reference TRBV28 and TRBJ2-5 for the parts outside the CDR3, the full variable domain is DVKVTQSSRYLVKRTGEKVFLECVQDMDHENMFWYRQDPGLGLRLIYFSYDVKMKEKGDIPEGYSVSREKKERFSLILESASTNQTSMYLCASSSRTGGEETQYFGPGTRLLVL.

The V and J genes are TRBV10-3 and TRBJ2-1; 12 bases fit TRBD2. The CDR3 extends over 15 amino acids. In germline, CDR1 is ENHRY, CDR2 SYGVKD. Trimming took 3 bases from V and 7 from J; bases not matched to a gene: 4. The CDR3 here is CAISDSSGGANEQFF. The CDR3 DNA is TGTGCCATCAGTGATTCTAGCGGGGGGGCAAATGAGCAGTTCTTC.

The chain joins TRBV4-1 to TRBJ2-5; 12 nucleotides agree with TRBD2. Germline assignment: CDR1 MGHRA and CDR2 YSYEKL. The CDR3 loop spans 15 amino acids. With 3 bases clipped from V and 2 bases from J, the junction kept 1 base outside the gene matches. The CDR3, as DNA: TGCGCCAGCAGCCAGACTAGCGGGGGACAAGAGACCCAGTACTTC. As protein: CASSQTSGGQETQYF.

This sequence joins TRBV5-4 and TRBJ2-3; 9 bases match TRBD2. Per the germline V gene, CDR1 is SGHNT and CDR2 is YYREEE (reference sequence). With V trimmed by 4 bases and J by 2 bases, 8 bases remained unmatched. The CDR3 runs to 16 residues. CDR3 sequence: CASSRGRTSATDTQYF. The CDR3 region has the DNA TGTGCCAGCAGCCGGGGGCGGACTAGCGCCACAGATACGCAGTATTTT.

The chain links TRBV4-1 to TRBJ1-1; tentative D call: TRBD1 (5 bases). This CDR3 comprises 15 residues. Trimming pared 4 bases from V and 2 bases from J, leaving 14 bases between. Germline-derived CDR1 and CDR2 are MGHRA and YSYEKL. The CDR3, as DNA: TGCGCCAGCAGCCCCTCGCCAGGGTCTAACACTGAAGCTTTCTTT. This codes for CASSPSPGSNTEAFF.

The chain is built from TRBV5-1 and TRBJ1-6, with 11 bases aligning to TRBD1. Germline V gene sequence: CDR1 SGHRS, CDR2 YFSETQ. The CDR3 loop spans 15 amino acids. The V segment lost 3 bases and the J segment 7 bases; nucleotides outside the gene matches: 3. CDR3 nucleotides: TGCGCCAGCAGCTATGGGACAGGGGGAAATTCACCCCTCCACTTT. It is translated as CASSYGTGGNSPLHF.

A single count supports this clone. V and J are TRBV29-1 and TRBJ2-5; TRBD1 matches at 8 bases. V dropped 5 bases and J dropped 4; count of bases not matched to a gene: 3. The CDR3 has 12 residues. The V gene's germline CDR1 is SQVTM and CDR2 ANQGSEA. The CDR3 bases are TGCAGCGTTCAGGGGGCAACAGAGACCCAGTACTTC. This gives the protein CSVQGATETQYF.

The chain couples TRBV27 to TRBJ1-4; 7 nucleotides agree with TRBD1. Germline trimming cut 4 bases from V and 0 bases from J; bases unmatched to any gene: 8. The CDR3 is 17 amino acids. The germline CDR1 and CDR2 sequences are MNHEY and SMNVEV (reference sequence). The CDR3 loop reads CASSSRTGPATNEKLFF. Here the CDR3 DNA reads TGTGCCAGCAGTTCAAGGACAGGACCGGCAACTAATGAAAAACTGTTTTTT.

To note about this clone: Sequence at one end of the junction differs from germline and may be a read error. The chain combines TRBV4-1 with TRBJ1-1, with TRBD1 as a possible D gene (6 bases). The CDR3 is made up of 15 amino acids. CDR1 and CDR2 (germline): MGHRA, YSYEKL. The DNA of the CDR3 is TGCGCCAGCAGCCAAGCCCAGGGGTTGAAGACTGAAGCTTTCTTT. Its protein product is CASSQAQGLKTEAFF.

The chain carries TRBV18 and TRBJ2-3; D remains unclear. Trimming removed 2 bases from V and 5 bases from J, with 8 bases in between. The CDR3 loop spans 13 amino acids. The germline V gene has CDR1 KGHSH and CDR2 LQKENI. CDR3 amino acids: CASSPTTVDTQYF. CDR3 in DNA: TGTGCCAGCTCACCAACGACTGTAGATACGCAGTATTTT. Using reference TRBV18 and TRBJ2-3 for the parts outside the CDR3, the full variable domain is NAGVMQNPRHLVRRRGQEARLRCSPMKGHSHVYWYRQLPEEGLKFMVYLQKENIIDESGMPKERFSAEFPKEGPSILRIQQVVRGDSAAYFCASSPTTVDTQYFGPGTRLTVL.

The chain carries TRBV2 and TRBJ2-5, with 9 bases lining up with TRBD2. Germline-derived CDR1 and CDR2 are SNHLY and FYNNEI. The junction had 0 bases not matched to a gene; V was cut back by 4 bases and J by 0 bases. The CDR3 extends over 14 amino acids. The CDR3 DNA sequence: TGTGCCAGCAGTGGGACTAGCGACCAAGAGACCCAGTACTTC. Translated: CASSGTSDQETQYF.

V and J are TRBV4-1 and TRBJ2-7; no clear D. The CDR3 contains 15 residues. Germline assignment: CDR1 MGHRA and CDR2 YSYEKL. Trimming removed 0 bases at V and 1 base at J, with 10 bases between. CDR3 amino acids: CASSQDGGTSYEQYF. The CDR3 nucleotides read TGCGCCAGCAGCCAAGATGGCGGAACATCCTACGAGCAGTACTTC.

The rearrangement uses TRBV11-2 and TRBJ2-5, with 7 bases fitting TRBD2. V gave up 1 base and J gave up 4 bases; unmatched junction bases: 9. CDR3 length: 16 amino acids. Germline V lookup: CDR1 SGHAT, CDR2 FQNNGV. For the CDR3, the DNA is TGTGCCAGCAGCTTAGGGGGCGGGGGTTTTATAGAGACCCAGTACTTC. Translating gives CASSLGGGGFIETQYF. The entire variable domain, with the rest obtained from reference TRBV11-2 and TRBJ2-5, is as follows: EAGVAQSPRYKIIEKRQSVAFWCNPISGHATLYWYQQILGQGPKLLIQFQNNGVVDDSQLPKDRFSAERLKGVDSTLKIQPAKLEDSAVYLCASSLGGGGFIETQYFGPGTRLLVL.

The chain joins TRBV18 to TRBJ1-1, with 7 bases lining up with TRBD1. V trimming: 6 bases; J trimming: 6 bases; junction bases outside the gene matches: 4. This CDR3 region has 12 residues. Germline assignment: CDR1 KGHSH and CDR2 LQKENI. CDR3 DNA sequence: TGTGCCAGCTCGCTACAGGGGCCTGAAGCTTTCTTT. It translates to CASSLQGPEAFF. Together with reference TRBV18 and TRBJ1-1, the CDR3 gives the full variable domain: NAGVMQNPRHLVRRRGQEARLRCSPMKGHSHVYWYRQLPEEGLKFMVYLQKENIIDESGMPKERFSAEFPKEGPSILRIQQVVRGDSAAYFCASSLQGPEAFFGQGTRLTVV.

CDR3 loop: CASRRTGRTEAFF. The CDR3 DNA reads TGTGCCAGTAGGAGGACAGGGAGGACTGAAGCTTTCTTT. This chain connects TRBV19 to TRBJ1-1; the match to TRBD1 covers 8 bases. The CDR3 length is 13 residues. Germline-derived CDR1 and CDR2 are LNHDA and SQIVND (reference sequence). V gave up 6 bases and J gave up 5 bases; unmatched junction bases: 5.

This chain connects TRBV7-8 to TRBJ2-7, with 9 bases that match TRBD1. The CDR3 is made up of 16 amino acids. V was pared by 0 bases and J by 3 bases, with 6 bases of the junction left unmatched. Germline CDR1 reads SGHVS; CDR2 reads FQNEAQ. CDR3 in DNA: TGTGCCAGCAGCTTAGCGCGGCGACAGGGGGGCTACGAGCAGTACTTC. Residues: CASSLARRQGGYEQYF.

The CDR3, as DNA: TGTGCCAGCAGATCTCCCGGGACAGGAGGAAACACCATATATTTT. This sequence encodes CASRSPGTGGNTIYF. The V call is TRBV6-5, the J call TRBJ1-3; the match to TRBD1 covers 8 bases. V shed 6 bases, J shed 4 bases, and the junction held 8 bases outside the gene matches. This CDR3 spans 15 amino acids. Germline CDR1 reads MNHEY; CDR2 reads SVGAGI.

The chain joins TRBV11-2 to TRBJ1-5, with D possibly matching TRBD1 (5 bases). V dropped 3 bases and J dropped 8 bases, with 14 bases sitting between them. CDR1 is SGHAT and CDR2 is FQNNGV in the germline V gene. This CDR3 is 14 amino acids long. Here the CDR3 reads CASSFTGGSEPQHF. The CDR3 coding sequence is TGTGCCAGCAGCTTCACCGGGGGTAGTGAGCCCCAGCATTTT.